What follows is one T cell receptor (beta chain) and its context. This table comes from immunoSEQ multiplex PCR, and its TCRdb copy is limited to in-frame clones, with some not included. This sample has about 58,000 clones, with 88% found just once. Thawed, overnight-rested PBMC were stained with GMM-loaded CD1B tetramer, viability dye and anti-CD3, then sorted. CD1B tetramers were loaded with Rhodococcus equi-derived C32 glucose monomycolate. Approximately 110,000 tetramer-negative cells were sorted from each donor. This sample is part of a study of T cells in tuberculosis. The CDR3 covers 15 residues. V lost 7 bases and J 5 bases, leaving 18 bases between the germline ends. The germline CDR1 and CDR2 sequences are MNHNY and SVGAGI (reference sequence).

The TCR originated in an adult woman with latent tuberculosis. Material for sequencing was CD1b-GMM tetramer-negative cells sorted from PBMCs. The genes are TRBV6-6 and TRBJ1-5; no clear D gene. CDR3: CASTETGGRDQPQHF. The CDR3 DNA follows: TGTGCCAGCACCGAAACGGGAGGGAGAGATCAGCCCCAGCATTTT.